This T cell receptor beta chain was retrieved from a study of T cells in Graves' hyperthyroidism and ophthalmopathy. The junction had 8 bases not matched to a gene; V was cut back by 1 base and J by 4 bases. Germline V gene sequence: CDR1 SGHRS, CDR2 YFSETQ. The CDR3 covers 15 residues. RNA transcripts gave rise to amplified TCR beta CDR3 regions. The primer set for the first-round RT-PCR of the TCR CDR3 was HTBI. TCRdb used MiXCR to reprocess the multiplex PCR reads, holding one entry per CDR3 protein. The table includes some 620,000 distinct CDR3 sequences, around 16% detected once. General study results and limits: Most clonotypes expanded in thyroid above 0.001 were likewise present in blood.

The table lists this clonotype with a few counts. Antigen unknown. Exclusion of patients followed from uncontrolled infection, other autoimmune disease, pregnancy or lactation. The sequencing sample was made of blood. The V and J genes are TRBV5-1 and TRBJ2-7; 7 bases line up with TRBD1. The TCR comes from a woman in her thirties with Graves' hyperthyroidism. The CDR3 bases are TGCGCCAGCAGCTTGAAGTTAGGGGGCGCGTACGAGCAGTACTTC. It is translated as CASSLKLGGAYEQYF.